This TCR beta chain was obtained from a study of blood T cell repertoires in COVID-19. This clone was seen just once. Profiled with immunoSEQ multiplex PCR; TCRdb holds only in-frame clones, not every one. The repertoire holds around 300,000 clones, with around 87% as singletons. The sequencing sample was made of PBMCs or T cells enriched from blood (not recorded which). The clonotype originates from a woman in her twenties or thirties who had recovered from COVID-19.

The CDR3 spells CASSITGGSYNEQFF. CDR3 DNA sequence: TGTGCCAGCAGCATCACCGGGGGCTCCTACAATGAGCAGTTCTTC. J is TRBJ2-1 and V is TRBV28; weak D call: TRBD2 (6 bases). Germline V gene lookup returns CDR1 MDHEN and CDR2 SYDVKM. This CDR3 has 15 residues. V dropped 6 bases and J dropped 0 bases, with 12 bases sitting between them.